This TCR beta chain was obtained from a study of breast tumors, draining lymph nodes, adjacent tissues. Study results and limitations: Tumor and nontumor repertoires were significantly more similar in luminal-like than in basal-like breast cancer. Tumor repertoires ranked between lymph nodes and nontumor tissue in diversity, with V and J gene preferences. Most tumor T cells seemingly derive from lymph node, then expand in tumor. The lymph node origin of tumor T cells was framed as consistent with a hypothesis, not demonstrated.

TCRdb processed the multiplex PCR reads anew with MiXCR; each CDR3 protein has one entry. Of about 270,000 distinct CDR3 sequences listed, roughly 31% were seen once; the top ten hold around 1.1%. A word on this clonotype: Its specificity is unknown.

V dropped 5 bases and J dropped 1 base, with 8 bases sitting between them. Germline CDR1 and CDR2: SNHLY and FYNNEI. The CDR3 covers 13 residues. The lymph nodes were axillary draining lymph nodes from breast cancer patients. The sample taken for sequencing was axillary lymph node tissue. This TCR came from a female donor with breast cancer. Some clones in this sample may be carry-over from other donors' samples. The rearrangement joins TRBV2 to TRBJ1-2; D gene unclear. In DNA form, the CDR3 reads TGTGCCAGCAGTTACAAGGTTAACTATGGCTACACCTTC. Residues: CASSYKVNYGYTF. Full variable domain (remainder filled in from reference TRBV2 and TRBJ1-2): EPEVTQTPSHQVTQMGQEVILRCVPISNHLYFYWYRQILGQKVEFLVSFYNNEISEKSEIFDDQFSVERPDGSNFTLKIRSTKLEDSAMYFCASSYKVNYGYTFGSGTRLTVV.